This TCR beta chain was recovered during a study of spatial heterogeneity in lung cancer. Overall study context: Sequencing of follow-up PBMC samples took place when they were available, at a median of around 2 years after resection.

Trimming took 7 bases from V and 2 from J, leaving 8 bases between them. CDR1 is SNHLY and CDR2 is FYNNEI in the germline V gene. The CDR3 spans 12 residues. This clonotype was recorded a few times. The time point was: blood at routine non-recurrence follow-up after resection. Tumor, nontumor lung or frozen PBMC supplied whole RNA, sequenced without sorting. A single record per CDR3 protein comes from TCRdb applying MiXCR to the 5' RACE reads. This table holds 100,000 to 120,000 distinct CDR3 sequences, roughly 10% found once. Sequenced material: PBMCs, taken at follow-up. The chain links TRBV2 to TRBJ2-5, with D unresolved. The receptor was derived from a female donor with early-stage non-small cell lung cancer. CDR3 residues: CASKIWQETQYF. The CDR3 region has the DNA TGTGCCAGCAAAATCTGGCAAGAGACCCAGTACTTC. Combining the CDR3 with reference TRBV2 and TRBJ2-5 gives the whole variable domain EPEVTQTPSHQVTQMGQEVILRCVPISNHLYFYWYRQILGQKVEFLVSFYNNEISEKSEIFDDQFSVERPDGSNFTLKIRSTKLEDSAMYFCASKIWQETQYFGPGTRLLVL.